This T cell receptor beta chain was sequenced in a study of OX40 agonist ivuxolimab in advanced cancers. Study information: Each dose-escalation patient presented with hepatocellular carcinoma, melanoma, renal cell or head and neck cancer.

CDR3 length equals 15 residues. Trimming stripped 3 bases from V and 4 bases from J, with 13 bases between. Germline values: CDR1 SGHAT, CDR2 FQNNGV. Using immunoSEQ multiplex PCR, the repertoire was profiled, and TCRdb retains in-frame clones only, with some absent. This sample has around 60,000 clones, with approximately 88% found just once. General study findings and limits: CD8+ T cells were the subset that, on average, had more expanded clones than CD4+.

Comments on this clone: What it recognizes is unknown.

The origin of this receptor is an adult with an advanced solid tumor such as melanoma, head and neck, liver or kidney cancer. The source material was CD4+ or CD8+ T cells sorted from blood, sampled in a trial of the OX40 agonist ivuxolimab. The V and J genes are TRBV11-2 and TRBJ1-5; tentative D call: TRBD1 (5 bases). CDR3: CASSLRQSYNQPQHF. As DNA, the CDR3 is TGTGCCAGCAGCTTGAGACAGAGTTATAATCAGCCCCAGCATTTT.